This T cell receptor beta chain came from a study of response to subunit inactivated influenza vaccine. General observations from the study: Authors suggested few new T cells are recruited by each seasonal influenza vaccination.

This clonotype was seen a few times. Its antigen remains unidentified. TCRdb processed the RT-PCR reads anew with MiXCR; each CDR3 protein has one entry. Among around 790,000 distinct CDR3 sequences listed, around 21% were seen once. Germline V CDR1 and CDR2: WSHSY, SAAADI. V was shortened by 6 bases and J by 1 base, with 13 bases between the two germline ends. The CDR3 is made up of 15 amino acids. V is TRBV10-2 and J is TRBJ2-1, with TRBD1 as a possible D gene (5 bases). This clonotype was obtained from a man aged 45 to 65 who received an inactivated influenza vaccine. The starting material was PBMCs from blood, obtained 5 days after vaccination. This CDR3 is CASRRGLGSYNEQFF. Written as DNA, the CDR3 is TGCGCCAGCAGAAGGGGTCTCGGTTCCTACAATGAGCAGTTCTTC.